One sample yielded the 17 T cell receptor beta chains listed below, sequenced in a study. TCRdb redid the calling of the 5' RACE reads with MiXCR, one entry per CDR3 protein. The sample holds tens of thousands of distinct CDR3 sequences, around a quarter seen once. Material: memory CD4+ T cells sorted from blood. Subset defined: memory CD4+ T cells, CD4+CD45RO+CD25-. These receptors all stem from a female donor with breast cancer.

Ten or more counts support this clonotype. J is TRBJ1-1 and V is TRBV27, with D hard to call. The CDR3 contains 14 residues. Germline lookup yields CDR1 MNHEY and CDR2 SMNVEV (reference sequence). The V and J ends lost 4 bases and 4 bases respectively, with 13 bases between them. For the CDR3, the DNA is TGTGCCAGCAGTTGGAAGGATCGGGGCACTGAAGCTTTCTTT. It encodes CASSWKDRGTEAFF.

A single count supports this clonotype. V usage is TRBV7-2 and J usage is TRBJ2-5; 7 nucleotides line up with TRBD2. Germline values: CDR1 SGHTA, CDR2 FQGNSA. The CDR3 sequence is 15 residues long. V trimming: 5 bases; J trimming: 4 bases; junction bases outside the gene matches: 10. CDR3 nucleotides: TGTGCCAGCAGCCCAGGACCAATAGCGGGAGAGACCCAGTACTTC. Encoded protein: CASSPGPIAGETQYF.

This clonotype was observed a few times. J is TRBJ2-5 and V is TRBV6-6; 12 bases align to TRBD2. V dropped 6 bases and J dropped 4; count of bases not matched to a gene: 3. The germline V gene has CDR1 MNHNY and CDR2 SVGAGI (reference sequence). The CDR3 is made up of 14 amino acids. This CDR3 reads CASRPGLAGETQYF. The CDR3 region has the DNA TGTGCCAGCAGGCCGGGACTAGCGGGAGAGACCCAGTACTTC.

A word on this clonotype: This may arise from a read error, as a much more abundant clone is one base away. The rearrangement links TRBV4-2 to TRBJ2-4; no reliable D call. CDR1 is LGHNA and CDR2 is YNFKEQ in the germline V gene. This CDR3 is built from 17 residues. The CDR3 reads CASSQGVRRGAKNIQNF. The CDR3 DNA sequence: TGTGCCAGCAGCCAAGGCGTAAGGCGTGGAGCCAAAAACATTCAGAACTTC.

This rearrangement joins TRBV5-1 to TRBJ2-7; 9 bases align to TRBD1. The V segment lost 2 bases and the J segment 7 bases; nucleotides outside the gene matches: 16. The CDR3 has 17 residues. Germline loops: CDR1 SGHRS, CDR2 YFSETQ. The CDR3 is CASSFWGSGQGFGEQYF. CDR3 DNA: TGCGCCAGCAGCTTCTGGGGCTCGGGACAGGGATTCGGAGAGCAGTACTTC.

This clonotype was counted many times. The rearrangement uses TRBV20-1 and TRBJ1-2, with D possibly matching TRBD1 (5 bases). V lost 4 bases to trimming and J lost 0 bases, with 12 bases between them. CDR3 length: 14 amino acids. CDR1 and CDR2 (germline): DFQATT, SNEGSKA (reference sequence). The CDR3 sequence is CSANAGTANYGYTF. The CDR3 bases are TGCAGTGCTAACGCCGGGACGGCTAACTATGGCTACACCTTC.

The rearrangement links TRBV4-1 to TRBJ2-7; unclear D gene. With 1 base removed from V and 7 bases from J, the gap between germline ends came to 11 bases. The CDR3 covers 13 residues. Germline V gives CDR1 MGHRA, CDR2 YSYEKL. CDR3 in DNA: TGCGCCAGCAGCCAAGTCCTGGGCATGGAGCAGTACTTC. It is translated as CASSQVLGMEQYF.

This chain joins TRBV5-4 and TRBJ2-1, with D possibly TRBD2 on 5 matching bases. The CDR3 covers 14 residues. Germline V gene sequence: CDR1 SGHNT, CDR2 YYREEE (reference sequence). Trimming cost V 1 base and J 8 bases, with 13 bases left between them. The CDR3, as DNA: TGTGCCAGCAGCTTGATGGGAGCTTGGGATGAGCAGTTCTTC. Protein: CASSLMGAWDEQFF.

V and J are TRBV28 and TRBJ2-1; 7 bases are a match to TRBD1. The trim removed 5 bases at V and 4 bases at J, leaving 14 bases unmatched. The CDR3 consists of 17 residues. Germline V gene data show CDR1 as MDHEN and CDR2 as SYDVKM. The DNA of the CDR3 is TGTGCCAGCAGTATCTCCTCTAGGCGCAGGGGGTACAATGAGCAGTTCTTC. It yields the protein CASSISSRRRGYNEQFF.

In this sample, this clonotype turned up many times. The gene calls are TRBV20-1 and TRBJ2-7, with D unresolved. Germline V CDR1 and CDR2: DFQATT, SNEGSKA (reference sequence). CDR3 length equals 13 residues. The germline V and J ends were trimmed by 3 bases and 5 bases, with 14 bases remaining between them. The CDR3 DNA reads TGCAGTGCTAGGGGCCAGATAGCCCACGAGCAGTACTTC. It translates to CSARGQIAHEQYF.

A note on this clonotype: The CDR3 does not end in the conserved phenylalanine or tryptophan, so this is likely a read error. The DNA is left out, because the CDR3 cannot be placed on it with certainty; the CDR3 is given as TCRdb lists it. This chain uses TRBV28 with TRBJ2-3; the D segment call TRBD2 is taken from the table without a DNA check. Including both end residues, the CDR3 is 8 amino acids long. Germline V CDR1 and CDR2: MDHEN, SYDVKM. The chain's CDR3 is CASRWDSL.

This clonotype ranks as medium-sized. The chain uses TRBV6-2 or TRBV6-3 and TRBJ2-3; a weak D match, TRBD2 (6 bases). The CDR3 is 16 residues long. With 6 bases removed from V and 3 bases from J, the gap between germline ends came to 19 bases. In germline, CDR1 is MNHEY, CDR2 SVGEGT. The CDR3 here is CASSRRGGLPTDTQYF. The CDR3 nucleotides are TGTGCCAGCAGCCGAAGAGGAGGACTACCAACAGATACGCAGTATTTT.

V and J are TRBV3-1 and TRBJ1-3; D not certain. V lost 4 bases and J 4 bases, leaving 5 bases between the germline ends. The V gene's germline CDR1 is LGHDT and CDR2 YNNKEL (reference sequence). The CDR3 runs to 12 residues. CDR3 sequence: CASSPDGNTIYF. Written as DNA, the CDR3 is TGTGCCAGCAGCCCGGACGGAAACACCATATATTTT.

In the case of this clonotype: A junction end diverges from the germline sequence, so it may reflect a read error. This chain links TRBV7-9 with TRBJ2-1; no clear D gene. From germline, CDR1 is SEHNR and CDR2 FQNEAQ (reference sequence). CDR3 size: 14 residues. As DNA, the CDR3 is TGTGCCAGCGGCCAAATAGAAACCTACAATGAGCAGTTCTTT. Translating it yields CASGQIETYNEQFF.

This clonotype was counted between two and nine times. This sequence joins TRBV24-1 and TRBJ2-5, with TRBD1 as a possible D gene (6 bases). The CDR3 has 13 amino acids. Looked up from germline, CDR1 is KGHDR and CDR2 is SFDVKD. The V gene lost 7 bases and the J gene lost 5 bases, with 13 bases spanning the gap. The CDR3 region is CATRETGSETQYF. The CDR3 coding sequence is TGTGCCACCAGAGAGACAGGTTCCGAGACCCAGTACTTC.

This chain joins TRBV5-1 and TRBJ1-5; D remains ambiguous. The CDR3 is 15 amino acids. CDR1 and CDR2 (germline): SGHRS, YFSETQ. Trimming left V 4 bases short and J 1 base short, with 12 bases between. Here the CDR3 DNA reads TGCGCCAGCAGCCCGCCAGGTGAGAGCAATCAGCCCCAGCATTTT. Translation: CASSPPGESNQPQHF.

The chain employs TRBV27 and TRBJ2-3; no clear D. The CDR3 has 14 residues. Germline V gene sequence: CDR1 MNHEY, CDR2 SMNVEV (reference sequence). V was pared by 4 bases and J by 6 bases, with 14 bases between. The CDR3 DNA reads TGTGCCAGCAGTTCCATACACCGCCGGGATACGCAGTATTTT. Translated, it gives CASSSIHRRDTQYF.